The text below deals with one TCR beta chain. What it binds is unknown. The record originates from a study of cytomegalovirus exposure and HLA in healthy donors. Study-level results: Sequencing artifact likely explains a cluster of highly shared sequence variants. The study recorded some 160 TCR beta chains that were cytomegalovirus-associated. From TCR beta sequences, most subjects' HLA-A and HLA-B alleles were reportedly predicted accurately. In a later analysis, the majority of CMV-associated beta chains seemingly showed HLA restriction.

60 Vbeta and 13 Jbeta primers were used in PCR. TCRdb's copy holds only in-frame clones and misses some; the assay was immunoSEQ multiplex PCR. Counted here are 150,000 or so clones, roughly four fifths occurring once; the ten biggest clones make up around 4.1%. The CDR3 has 13 residues. V shed 5 bases and J shed 2 bases, with 10 bases lying between them. From germline, CDR1 is SGHRS and CDR2 YFSETQ. This receptor was taken from a man aged 45-65 years in good health and CMV-seropositive. Material: PBMCs. The J gene is TRBJ1-2, the V gene TRBV5-1; D might be TRBD1 (6 bases). The CDR3 spells CASRQDSNYGYTF. The CDR3 DNA is TGCGCCAGCAGACAGGACAGCAACTATGGCTACACCTTC.